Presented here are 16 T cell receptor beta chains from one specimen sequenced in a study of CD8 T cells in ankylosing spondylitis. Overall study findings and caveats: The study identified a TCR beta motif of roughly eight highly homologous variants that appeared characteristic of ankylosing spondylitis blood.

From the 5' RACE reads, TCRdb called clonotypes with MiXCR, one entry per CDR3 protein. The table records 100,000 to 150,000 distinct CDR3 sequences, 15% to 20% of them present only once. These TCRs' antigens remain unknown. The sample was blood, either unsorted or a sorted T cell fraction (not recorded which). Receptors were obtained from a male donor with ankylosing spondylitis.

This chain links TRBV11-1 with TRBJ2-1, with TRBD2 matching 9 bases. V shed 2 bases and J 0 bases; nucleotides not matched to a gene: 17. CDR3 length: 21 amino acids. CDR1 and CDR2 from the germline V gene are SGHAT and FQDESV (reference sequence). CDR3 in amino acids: CASSLTRPGTSPKSSYNEQFF. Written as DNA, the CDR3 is TGTGCCAGCAGCTTAACTAGACCCGGGACTAGCCCTAAGTCCTCCTACAATGAGCAGTTCTTC.

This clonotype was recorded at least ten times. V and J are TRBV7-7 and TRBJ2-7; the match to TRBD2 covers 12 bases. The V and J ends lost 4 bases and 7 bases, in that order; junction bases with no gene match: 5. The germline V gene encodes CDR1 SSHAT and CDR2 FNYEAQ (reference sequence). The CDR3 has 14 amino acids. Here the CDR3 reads CASSSTSGSSEQYF. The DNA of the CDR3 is TGTGCCAGCAGCTCGACTAGCGGGAGTAGTGAGCAGTACTTC.

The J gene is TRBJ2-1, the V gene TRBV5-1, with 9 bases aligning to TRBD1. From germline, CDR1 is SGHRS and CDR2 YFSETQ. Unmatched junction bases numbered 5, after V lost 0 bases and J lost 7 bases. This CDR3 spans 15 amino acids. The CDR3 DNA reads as TGCGCCAGCAGCTTGGCCCGGACAGGGGAGAATGAGCAGTTCTTC. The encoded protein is CASSLARTGENEQFF.

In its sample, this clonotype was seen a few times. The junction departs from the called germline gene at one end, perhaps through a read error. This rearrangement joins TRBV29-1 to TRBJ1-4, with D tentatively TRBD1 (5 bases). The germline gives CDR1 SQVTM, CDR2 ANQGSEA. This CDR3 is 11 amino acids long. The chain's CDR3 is CSVQSRTGGIF. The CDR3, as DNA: TGCAGCGTTCAAAGCCGGACGGGGGGGATTTTT. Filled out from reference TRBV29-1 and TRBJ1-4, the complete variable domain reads SAVISQKPSRDICQRGTSLTIQCQVDSQVTMMFWYRQQPGQSLTLIATANQGSEATYESGFVIDKFPISRPNLTFSTLTVSNMSPEDSSIYLCSVQSRTGGIFGSGTQLSVL.

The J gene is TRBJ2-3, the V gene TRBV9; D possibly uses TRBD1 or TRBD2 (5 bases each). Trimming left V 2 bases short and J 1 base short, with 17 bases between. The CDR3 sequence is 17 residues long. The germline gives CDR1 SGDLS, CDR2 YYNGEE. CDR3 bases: TGTGCCAGCAGCGTGGGACCCGGGGTATTGGGCACAGATACGCAGTATTTT. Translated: CASSVGPGVLGTDTQYF.

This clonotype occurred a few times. DNA of the CDR3: TGCAGTGCCTTGACAGCTGCGGCAACCTCCTACGAGCAGTACTTC. It codes for CSALTAAATSYEQYF. The chain combines TRBV20-1 with TRBJ2-7; TRBD1 is a possible D gene (5 bases). The germline V gene has CDR1 DFQATT and CDR2 SNEGSKA (reference sequence). This CDR3 has 15 amino acids. The germline V and J ends were trimmed by 6 bases and 0 bases, with 18 bases remaining between them.

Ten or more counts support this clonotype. The CDR3 DNA reads TGTGCCAGCCTCGACCATCCTCTAGCAATCTATGAGCAGTTCTTC. It is translated as CASLDHPLAIYEQFF. The J gene is TRBJ2-1, the V gene TRBV28, with a possible D match to TRBD2 (5 bases). Deletions cut 8 bases from V and 8 bases from J, with 22 bases between. Germline CDR1 and CDR2: MDHEN and SYDVKM. The CDR3 length is 15 residues.

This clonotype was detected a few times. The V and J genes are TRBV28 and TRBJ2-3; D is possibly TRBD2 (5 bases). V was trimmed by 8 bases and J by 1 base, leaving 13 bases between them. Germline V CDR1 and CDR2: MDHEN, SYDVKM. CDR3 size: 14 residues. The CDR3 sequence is CASQYVSGTDTQYF. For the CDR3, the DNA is TGTGCCAGCCAATACGTTAGCGGCACAGATACGCAGTATTTT.

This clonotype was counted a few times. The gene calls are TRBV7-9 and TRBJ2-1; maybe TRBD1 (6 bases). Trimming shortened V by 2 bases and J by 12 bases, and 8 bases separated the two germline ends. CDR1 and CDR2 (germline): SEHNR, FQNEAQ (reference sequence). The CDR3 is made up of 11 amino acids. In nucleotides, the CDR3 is TGTGCCAGCAGCTTATTAGGGGGGCAGTTCTTC. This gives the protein CASSLLGGQFF.

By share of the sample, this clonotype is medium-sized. In nucleotides, the CDR3 is TGCGCCAGCAGCGAAGGGCGATGGAGCAATCAGCCCCAGCATTTT. Residues: CASSEGRWSNQPQHF. The rearrangement joins TRBV10-2 to TRBJ1-5; D uncertain. Germline assignment: CDR1 WSHSY and CDR2 SAAADI. The CDR3 has 15 residues. V dropped 6 bases and J dropped 1 base, with 13 bases sitting between them.

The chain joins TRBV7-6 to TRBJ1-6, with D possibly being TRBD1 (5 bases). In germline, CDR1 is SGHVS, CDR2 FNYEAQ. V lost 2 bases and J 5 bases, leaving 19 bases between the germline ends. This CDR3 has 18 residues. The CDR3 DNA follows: TGTGCCAGCAGCTTACAGGGCCGGGGACGAGGAAATAATTCACCCCTCCACTTT. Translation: CASSLQGRGRGNNSPLHF.

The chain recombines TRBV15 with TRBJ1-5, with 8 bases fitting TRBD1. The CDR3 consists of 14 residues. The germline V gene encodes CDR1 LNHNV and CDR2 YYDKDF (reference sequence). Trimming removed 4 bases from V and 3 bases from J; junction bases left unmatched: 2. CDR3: CATSTTGDNQPQHF. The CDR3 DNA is TGTGCCACCAGCACGACAGGGGACAATCAGCCCCAGCATTTT.

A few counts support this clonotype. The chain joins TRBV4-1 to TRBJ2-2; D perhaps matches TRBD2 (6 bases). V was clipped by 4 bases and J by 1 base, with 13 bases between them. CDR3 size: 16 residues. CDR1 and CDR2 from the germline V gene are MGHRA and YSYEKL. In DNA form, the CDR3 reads TGCGCCAGCAGCCCACTGGGACTCAGGAACACCGGGGAGCTGTTTTTT. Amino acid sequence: CASSPLGLRNTGELFF.

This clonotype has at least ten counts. For the CDR3, the DNA is TGTGCCAGCAGTTTACTGACAGATACGCAGTATTTT. It is translated as CASSLLTDTQYF. This sequence joins TRBV12-3 or TRBV12-4 and TRBJ2-3, with no clear D. Trimming left V 2 bases short and J 3 bases short, with 3 bases between. This CDR3 spans 12 amino acids.

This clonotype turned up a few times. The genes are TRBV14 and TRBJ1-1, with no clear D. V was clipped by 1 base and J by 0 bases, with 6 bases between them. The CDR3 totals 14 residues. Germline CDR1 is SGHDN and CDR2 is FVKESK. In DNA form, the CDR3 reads TGTGCCAGCAGCCAAGTTGGGTTGAACACTGAAGCTTTCTTT. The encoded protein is CASSQVGLNTEAFF. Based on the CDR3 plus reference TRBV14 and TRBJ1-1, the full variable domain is EAGVTQFPSHSVIEKGQTVTLRCDPISGHDNLYWYRRVMGKEIKFLLHFVKESKQDESGMPNNRFLAERTGGTYSTLKVQPAELEDSGVYFCASSQVGLNTEAFFGQGTRLTVV.

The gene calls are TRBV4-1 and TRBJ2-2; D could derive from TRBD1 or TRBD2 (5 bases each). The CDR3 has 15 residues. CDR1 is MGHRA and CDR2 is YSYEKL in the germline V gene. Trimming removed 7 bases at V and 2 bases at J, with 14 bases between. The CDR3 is CASMPGPVNTGELFF. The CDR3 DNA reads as TGCGCCAGCATGCCGGGACCAGTTAACACCGGGGAGCTGTTTTTT.